These 26 T cell receptor beta chains came from one sample sequenced in a study of identical twins. TCRdb ran MiXCR on the 5' RACE reads and lists one entry per CDR3 protein. In the table there are roughly 250,000 distinct CDR3 sequences, 5.5% to 8% of which are singletons. This same sample was also part of a study on yellow fever vaccine responses in identical twins.

Specimen: memory (CD45RO+) T cells sorted from blood. These receptor sequences come from a young woman in good health.

In its sample, this clonotype was seen a few times. This chain connects TRBV20-1 to TRBJ1-1; D remains ambiguous. The CDR3 has 11 amino acids. V was shortened by 5 bases and J by 1 base, with 5 bases between the two germline ends. Germline values: CDR1 DFQATT, CDR2 SNEGSKA (reference sequence). CDR3 sequence: CSASQNTEAFF. The DNA of the CDR3 is TGCAGTGCTTCACAGAACACTGAAGCTTTCTTT.

This clonotype was counted only a few times. The genes are TRBV5-1 and TRBJ2-7; D is uncertain. Germline CDR1 and CDR2: SGHRS and YFSETQ. CDR3 length equals 15 residues. V lost 5 bases and J lost 0, with 15 bases in between. CDR3 nucleotide sequence: TGCGCCAGCAGTTTTGACCCCGACATCTCCTACGAGCAGTACTTC. This codes for CASSFDPDISYEQYF.

This clonotype was seen a handful of times. V and J are TRBV3-1 and TRBJ1-1; the D is unclear. The ends were cut back, 4 bases at V and 1 base at J, with 16 bases in the middle. Per germline, CDR1 LGHDT and CDR2 YNNKEL (reference sequence). The CDR3 has 16 amino acids. The CDR3 region has the DNA TGTGCCAGCAGCCCAGAGCTCTCTCGGGGGAACACTGAAGCTTTCTTT. Translated: CASSPELSRGNTEAFF.

The chain carries TRBV20-1 and TRBJ2-2; the D gene could be TRBD1 or TRBD2 (7 bases each). There are 16 residues in the CDR3. Germline V gene lookup returns CDR1 DFQATT and CDR2 SNEGSKA (reference sequence). Deletions cut 0 bases from V and 0 bases from J, with 11 bases between. The CDR3 loop is CSAREAGQSNTGELFF. The CDR3, as DNA: TGCAGTGCTAGAGAAGCGGGACAGTCGAACACCGGGGAGCTGTTTTTT.

The chain joins TRBV10-2 to TRBJ2-2; a weak D match, TRBD2 (6 bases). The CDR3 length is 16 residues. CDR1 and CDR2 (germline): WSHSY, SAAADI. V lost 6 bases and J lost 0, with 14 bases in between. The chain's CDR3 is CASRGGATPNTGELFF. In nucleotides, the CDR3 is TGCGCCAGCAGGGGGGGAGCAACCCCGAACACCGGGGAGCTGTTTTTT.

V usage is TRBV5-1 and J usage is TRBJ2-3; D call uncertain. Germline CDR1 is SGHRS and CDR2 is YFSETQ. The CDR3 consists of 16 residues. Trimming stripped 0 bases from V and 2 bases from J, with 13 bases between. The CDR3 spells CASSLDTAVNTDTQYF. In DNA form, the CDR3 reads TGCGCCAGCAGCTTGGATACGGCCGTGAACACAGATACGCAGTATTTT.

This clonotype was seen repeatedly, ten times or more. This rearrangement joins TRBV24-1 to TRBJ2-1, with TRBD1 matching over 9 bases. This CDR3 is 16 amino acids long. Trimming took 4 bases from V and 6 from J; bases not matched to a gene: 9. Germline assignment: CDR1 KGHDR and CDR2 SFDVKD. The CDR3 DNA reads TGTGCCACCAGTGACACAGGGGGCGCGGGCCGCAATGAGCAGTTCTTC. Protein: CATSDTGGAGRNEQFF.

Only a few counts were recorded for this clonotype. CDR3 region: CASSPALARPDNEQFF. CDR3 sequence (DNA): TGTGCCAGCTCACCAGCACTAGCACGCCCCGACAATGAGCAGTTCTTC. The V gene is TRBV18, the J gene TRBJ2-1; D possibly corresponds to TRBD2 (6 bases). CDR1 and CDR2 from the germline V gene are KGHSH and LQKENI. The CDR3 length is 16 residues. Trimming took 2 bases from V and 5 from J, leaving 16 bases between them.

This clonotype was found a few times. V usage is TRBV6-1 and J usage is TRBJ2-2, with a tentative D call TRBD2 (7 bases). The CDR3 totals 17 residues. Trimming removed 6 bases from V and 6 bases from J, with 23 bases in between. The germline CDR1 and CDR2 sequences are MNHNS and SASEGT. The CDR3 sequence is CASSEDWRGPAAGELFF. The CDR3 DNA reads as TGTGCCAGCAGCGAGGACTGGCGGGGGCCCGCCGCCGGGGAGCTGTTTTTT.

This clonotype has more than one count but fewer than ten. The rearrangement uses TRBV10-2 and TRBJ2-2; the D gene is possibly TRBD1 (5 bases). V was pared by 5 bases and J by 7 bases, with 11 bases between. Germline V gene data show CDR1 as WSHSY and CDR2 as SAAADI. The CDR3 totals 13 residues. CDR3 DNA: TGCGCCAGCAGTTCCAGGGAACACGGGGAGCTGTTTTTT. As protein: CASSSREHGELFF.

This clonotype was recorded at least ten times. This rearrangement joins TRBV20-1 to TRBJ2-1, with D possibly being TRBD1 (5 bases). Trimming took 4 bases from V and 6 from J, leaving 19 bases between them. The CDR3 spans 15 residues. Germline assignment: CDR1 DFQATT and CDR2 SNEGSKA (reference sequence). The CDR3 region is CSAKTRSRAGNEQFF. The CDR3 nucleotides are TGCAGTGCTAAAACCCGAAGCAGGGCCGGCAATGAGCAGTTCTTC.

J is TRBJ2-7 and V is TRBV12-3 or TRBV12-4; 7 bases are shared with TRBD1. Trimming cost V 5 bases and J 2 bases; bases outside gene matches: 9. The CDR3 loop spans 15 amino acids. The CDR3 here is CASSPRQGRPYEQYF. CDR3 nucleotide sequence: TGTGCCAGCAGTCCGCGACAGGGCCGACCCTACGAGCAGTACTTC.

This clonotype has ten or more counts. The CDR3 DNA sequence: TGTGCCAGCAGCTTAGGTGGGACTTTCATTTACAATGAGCAGTTCTTC. Its translation: CASSLGGTFIYNEQFF. The chain combines TRBV11-2 with TRBJ2-1; TRBD2 might be the D (6 bases). The V end was cut by 1 base, the J end by 4 bases, with 14 bases between. Germline V gene lookup returns CDR1 SGHAT and CDR2 FQNNGV. The CDR3 contains 16 residues.

Written as DNA, the CDR3 is TGTGCCAGCAGCCGAAGTGGAAATGAGCAGTTCTTC. Residues: CASSRSGNEQFF. The chain uses TRBV14 and TRBJ2-1, with D uncertain. The V gene lost 4 bases and the J gene lost 7 bases, with 8 bases spanning the gap. Per the germline V gene, CDR1 is SGHDN and CDR2 is FVKESK. The CDR3 runs to 12 residues.

The chain couples TRBV2 to TRBJ2-3; the D call may be TRBD1 or TRBD2 (5 bases each). Germline values: CDR1 SNHLY, CDR2 FYNNEI. The CDR3 is 14 amino acids. Deletions cut 3 bases from V and 5 bases from J, with 12 bases between. CDR3 loop: CASSDREFKDTQYF. CDR3 DNA sequence: TGTGCCAGCAGTGACAGGGAGTTTAAAGATACGCAGTATTTT.

The table lists this clonotype with a few counts. The chain uses TRBV27 and TRBJ1-3; tentatively, D is TRBD1 (5 bases). Germline V gene data show CDR1 as MNHEY and CDR2 as SMNVEV (reference sequence). The CDR3 covers 15 residues. The V end was cut by 4 bases, the J end by 2 bases, with 12 bases between. The CDR3: CASSSGLSPGNTIYF. CDR3 DNA sequence: TGTGCCAGCAGTTCGGGACTATCGCCTGGAAACACCATATATTTT.

The table lists this clonotype with a few counts. The rearrangement uses TRBV10-1 and TRBJ2-3; no definite D call. CDR1 is WNHNN, CDR2 SYGVQD, per germline (reference sequence). The CDR3 has 12 residues. V shed 6 bases and J shed 1 base, with 5 bases lying between them. As DNA, the CDR3 is TGCGCCAGCAGACCCCGCACAGATACGCAGTATTTT. Translating gives CASRPRTDTQYF.

The chain uses TRBV5-4 and TRBJ1-4; TRBD1 matches 9 bases. The CDR3 length is 19 residues. The ends lost 3 bases at V and 0 bases at J; junction bases unmatched: 12. Germline V CDR1 and CDR2: SGHNT, YYREEE (reference sequence). CDR3 sequence (DNA): TGTGCCAGCAGCTCACTGACAGGGGGGGTAGGTGCAACTAATGAAAAACTGTTTTTT. It specifies CASSSLTGGVGATNEKLFF.

This clonotype came up a few times. V and J are TRBV4-1 and TRBJ1-6, with D uncertain. Germline CDR1 reads MGHRA; CDR2 reads YSYEKL. Between the trimmed V and J ends, which lost 3 bases and 8 bases, there was a span of 8 bases. This CDR3 contains 13 residues. The CDR3 coding sequence is TGCGCCAGCAGCCACGCGACGGATTCACCCCTCCACTTT. Residues: CASSHATDSPLHF.

The rearrangement uses TRBV2 and TRBJ2-5; D is unclear. Germline CDR1 reads SNHLY; CDR2 reads FYNNEI. This CDR3 contains 14 residues. Trimming took off 6 bases at V and 3 bases at J, with 14 bases between the two ends. This chain's CDR3 is CASRPAGRKETQYF. DNA of the CDR3: TGTGCCAGCAGGCCCGCCGGACGGAAAGAGACCCAGTACTTC. The complete variable domain, with remaining parts taken from reference TRBV2 and TRBJ2-5, reads EPEVTQTPSHQVTQMGQEVILRCVPISNHLYFYWYRQILGQKVEFLVSFYNNEISEKSEIFDDQFSVERPDGSNFTLKIRSTKLEDSAMYFCASRPAGRKETQYFGPGTRLLVL.

Many counts were recorded for this clonotype. This chain links TRBV3-1 with TRBJ2-3; D possibly corresponds to TRBD2 (7 bases). Germline lookup yields CDR1 LGHDT and CDR2 YNNKEL (reference sequence). The CDR3 extends over 14 amino acids. V was cut by 2 bases and J by 9 bases, with 15 bases left in between. CDR3 loop: CASSQRGGANTQYF. Written as DNA, the CDR3 is TGTGCCAGCAGCCAAAGGGGGGGAGCGAACACGCAGTATTTT.

This rearrangement joins TRBV27 to TRBJ1-6; D uncertain. V lost 6 bases and J 2 bases, leaving 11 bases between the germline ends. The germline gives CDR1 MNHEY, CDR2 SMNVEV (reference sequence). The CDR3 has 15 residues. CDR3 residues: CASRVLSPYNSPLHF. CDR3 in DNA: TGTGCCAGCAGAGTATTGAGCCCCTATAATTCACCCCTCCACTTT.

The table lists this clonotype with a few counts. The chain's CDR3 is CASSLLQDSGANVLTF. In nucleotides, the CDR3 is TGTGCCAGCAGCTTATTACAAGACTCTGGGGCCAACGTCCTGACTTTC. This chain connects TRBV7-6 to TRBJ2-6, with D unresolved. Trimming shortened V by 2 bases and J by 0 bases, and 8 bases separated the two germline ends. The CDR3 has 16 amino acids. CDR1 and CDR2 from the germline V gene are SGHVS and FNYEAQ. Combining the CDR3 with reference TRBV7-6 and TRBJ2-6 gives the whole variable domain GAGVSQSPRYKVTKRGQDVALRCDPISGHVSLYWYRQALGQGPEFLTYFNYEAQQDKSGLPNDRFSAERPEGSISTLTIQRTEQRDSAMYRCASSLLQDSGANVLTFGAGSRLTVL.

The chain is built from TRBV7-3 and TRBJ2-7; 10 bases agree with TRBD1. From germline, CDR1 is SGHTA and CDR2 FQGTGA. The CDR3 runs 14 residues. The trim removed 5 bases at V and 6 bases at J, leaving 7 bases unmatched. The CDR3 DNA is TGTGCCAGCAGCCACCCGGACAGGGGGGCCGAGCAGTACTTC. Its translation: CASSHPDRGAEQYF.

This clonotype turned up a few times. V usage is TRBV27 and J usage is TRBJ2-1, with D perhaps TRBD2 (5 bases). Trimming removed 3 bases from V and 4 bases from J, with 16 bases in between. This CDR3 is 16 amino acids long. The V gene's germline CDR1 is MNHEY and CDR2 SMNVEV (reference sequence). The CDR3 coding sequence is TGTGCCAGCAGTTTTCTTGGACTGACAACTTACAATGAGCAGTTCTTC. Its protein product is CASSFLGLTTYNEQFF.

This clonotype has more than one count but fewer than ten. This chain joins TRBV28 and TRBJ2-5; TRBD2 aligns across 7 bases. The CDR3 runs 14 residues. J gave up 5 bases and V 5 bases, and 8 bases lay outside the gene matches. Germline CDR1 reads MDHEN; CDR2 reads SYDVKM. CDR3 DNA sequence: TGTGCCAGCAGTGTGACTTGGGGGGGGGAGACCCAGTACTTC. Its translation is CASSVTWGGETQYF.